This TCR beta chain is from a study of T cells in Graves' hyperthyroidism and ophthalmopathy. Germline assignment: CDR1 SGDLS and CDR2 YYNGEE. Trimming pared 0 bases from V and 8 bases from J, leaving 11 bases between. The CDR3 is made up of 13 amino acids. TCR beta CDR3 region amplification was performed from RNA transcripts. A first-round RT-PCR of the TCR CDR3 used the HTBI primer set. TCRdb passed the multiplex PCR reads through MiXCR, listing each CDR3 protein once. The table includes 550,000 to 700,000 distinct CDR3 sequences, 14% to 15% detected once. Sequenced: blood. This receptor was obtained from a woman aged 40-49 years with Graves' ophthalmopathy. This chain joins TRBV9 and TRBJ1-1; perhaps TRBD1 as D (5 bases). The CDR3 DNA reads TGTGCCAGCAGCGTAGGGGGGAGGGCGGAAGCTTTCTTT. Protein product: CASSVGGRAEAFF.